This TCR beta chain was identified during a study of immune characterization of retroperitoneal liposarcoma. This clonotype is medium-sized (0.01 to 0.1%) within its sample. This clone may be a read error of a much larger clone one base away. The CDR3 is made up of 14 amino acids. CDR1 is MNHNS and CDR2 is SASEGT in the germline V gene. TCRdb analysed the PCR reads with MiXCR anew, one entry per CDR3 protein. The repertoire consists of 2,000 to 2,500 distinct CDR3 sequences, with less than 45% occurring once and the leading ten covering around 20%. This receptor was obtained from a male donor with retroperitoneal liposarcoma. This chain connects TRBV6-1 to TRBJ2-5, with TRBD1 matching over 9 bases. The end of the DNA aligns better with TRBJ2-7, so the J call may be wrong. The sequencing input was tumor tissue. CDR3 sequence (DNA): TGTGCCAGCAGGGAACCGGGACAGGGAGTCGAGCAGTACTTC. It translates to CASREPGQGVEQYF.